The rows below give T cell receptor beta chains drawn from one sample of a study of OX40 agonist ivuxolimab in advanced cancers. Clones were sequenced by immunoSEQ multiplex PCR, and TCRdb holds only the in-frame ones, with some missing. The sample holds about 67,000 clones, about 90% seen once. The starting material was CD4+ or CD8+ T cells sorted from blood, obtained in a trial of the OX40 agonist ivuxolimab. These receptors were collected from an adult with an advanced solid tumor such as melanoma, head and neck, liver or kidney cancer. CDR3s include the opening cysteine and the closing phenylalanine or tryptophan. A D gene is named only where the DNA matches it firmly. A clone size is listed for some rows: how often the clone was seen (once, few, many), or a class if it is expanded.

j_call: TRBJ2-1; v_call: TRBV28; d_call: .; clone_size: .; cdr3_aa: CASEVYNEQFF; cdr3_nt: TGTGCCAGCGAGGTGTACAATGAGCAGTTCTTC
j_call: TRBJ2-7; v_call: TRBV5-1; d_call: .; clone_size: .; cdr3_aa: CASSLSTGTQFYEQYF; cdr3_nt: TGCGCCAGCAGCTTGTCCACCGGGACACAGTTCTACGAGCAGTACTTC
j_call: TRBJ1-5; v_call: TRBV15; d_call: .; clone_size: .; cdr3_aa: CATSRGGWNQPQHF; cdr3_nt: TGTGCCACCAGCAGAGGGGGGTGGAATCAGCCCCAGCATTTT
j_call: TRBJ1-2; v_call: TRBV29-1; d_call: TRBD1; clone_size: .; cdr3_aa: CSVVGYRGSGGYTF; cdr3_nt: TGCAGCGTTGTGGGGTACAGGGGATCCGGTGGCTACACCTTC
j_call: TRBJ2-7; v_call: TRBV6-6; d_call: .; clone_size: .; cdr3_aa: CASSYSGGPNEQYF; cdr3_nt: TGTGCCAGCAGTTACTCCGGCGGCCCAAACGAGCAGTACTTC
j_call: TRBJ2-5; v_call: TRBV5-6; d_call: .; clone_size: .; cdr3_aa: CASSFRPGGGKTQETQYF; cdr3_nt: TGTGCCAGCAGCTTCCGCCCTGGAGGGGGTAAAACCCAAGAGACCCAGTACTTC
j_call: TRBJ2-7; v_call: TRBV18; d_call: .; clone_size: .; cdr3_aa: CASSPGRADEQYF; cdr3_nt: TGTGCCAGCTCACCAGGCAGGGCGGACGAGCAGTACTTC
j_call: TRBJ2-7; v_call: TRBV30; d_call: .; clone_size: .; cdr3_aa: CAWSSGGSYEQYF; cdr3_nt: TGTGCCTGGAGCTCCGGGGGCTCCTACGAGCAGTACTTC
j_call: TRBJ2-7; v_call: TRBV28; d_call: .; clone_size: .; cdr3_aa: CASTPGGPSDEQYF; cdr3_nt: TGTGCCAGCACCCCTGGGGGACCGAGTGACGAGCAGTACTTC
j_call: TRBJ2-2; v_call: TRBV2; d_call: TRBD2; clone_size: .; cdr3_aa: CASSDLAGGLGELFF; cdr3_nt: TGTGCCAGCAGTGACCTAGCGGGGGGACTAGGGGAGCTGTTTTTT
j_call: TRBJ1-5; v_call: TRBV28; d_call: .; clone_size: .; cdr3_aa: CASSLLQEARAGNQPQHF; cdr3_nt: TGTGCCAGCAGTTTATTACAGGAGGCCCGGGCGGGCAATCAGCCCCAGCATTTT
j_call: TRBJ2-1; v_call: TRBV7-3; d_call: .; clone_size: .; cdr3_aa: CASSLGTGGLDEQFF; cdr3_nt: TGTGCCAGCAGCCTGGGGACTGGGGGATTGGATGAGCAGTTCTTC
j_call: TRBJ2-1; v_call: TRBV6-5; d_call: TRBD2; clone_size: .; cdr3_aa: CASSYSRTSGNEQFF; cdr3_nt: TGTGCCAGCAGTTACTCCCGGACTAGCGGCAATGAGCAGTTCTTC
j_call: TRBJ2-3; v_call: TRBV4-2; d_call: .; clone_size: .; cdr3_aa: CASSQVGDTQYF; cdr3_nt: TGTGCCAGCAGCCAGGTCGGTGATACGCAGTATTTT
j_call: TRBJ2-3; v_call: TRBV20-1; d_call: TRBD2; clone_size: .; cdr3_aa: CSARLADTQYF; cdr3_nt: TGCAGTGCTCGACTAGCGGATACGCAGTATTTT
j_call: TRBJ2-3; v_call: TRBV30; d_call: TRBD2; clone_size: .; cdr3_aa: CAWSYGIAGGMDTQYF; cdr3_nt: TGTGCCTGGAGTTACGGGATAGCGGGGGGTATGGATACGCAGTATTTT
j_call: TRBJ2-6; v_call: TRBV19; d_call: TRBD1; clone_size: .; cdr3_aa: CASCTGTGVSGANVLTF; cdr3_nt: TGTGCCAGTTGCACCGGGACAGGCGTCTCTGGGGCCAACGTCCTGACTTTC
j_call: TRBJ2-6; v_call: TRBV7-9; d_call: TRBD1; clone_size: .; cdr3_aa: CASSSDRGISSGANVLTF; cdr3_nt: TGTGCCAGCAGCTCCGACAGGGGTATCAGCTCTGGGGCCAACGTCCTGACTTTC
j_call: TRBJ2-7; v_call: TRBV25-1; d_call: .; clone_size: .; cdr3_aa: CASSGDGPYEQYF; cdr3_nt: TGTGCCAGCAGTGGAGATGGTCCCTACGAGCAGTACTTC
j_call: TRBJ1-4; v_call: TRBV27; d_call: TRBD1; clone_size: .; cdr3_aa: CASSNSGTGATTNEKLFF; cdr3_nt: TGTGCCAGCAGTAACTCCGGGACAGGGGCAACAACTAATGAAAAACTGTTTTTT
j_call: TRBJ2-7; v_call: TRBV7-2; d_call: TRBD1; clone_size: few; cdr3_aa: CASSRTGTGGYEQYF; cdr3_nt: TGTGCCAGCAGCCGTACCGGGACAGGGGGCTACGAGCAGTACTTC
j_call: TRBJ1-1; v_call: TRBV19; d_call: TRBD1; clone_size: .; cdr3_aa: CASSPYGQGMAEAFF; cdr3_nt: TGTGCCAGTAGTCCCTACGGACAGGGGATGGCTGAAGCTTTCTTT
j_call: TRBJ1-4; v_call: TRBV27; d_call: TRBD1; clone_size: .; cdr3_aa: CASSTYRGRGEKLFF; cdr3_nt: TGTGCCAGCAGTACGTACAGGGGGCGGGGGGAAAAACTGTTTTTT
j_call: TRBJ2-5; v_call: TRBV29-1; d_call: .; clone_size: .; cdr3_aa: CSASQVGAAQETQYF; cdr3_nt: TGCAGCGCGTCGCAAGTGGGCGCAGCACAAGAGACCCAGTACTTC
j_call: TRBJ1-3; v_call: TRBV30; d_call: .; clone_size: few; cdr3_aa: CAWSVTGGSGNTIYF; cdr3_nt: TGTGCCTGGAGTGTAACCGGAGGCTCTGGAAACACCATATATTTT
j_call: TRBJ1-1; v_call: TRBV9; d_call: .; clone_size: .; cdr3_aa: CASSFPPERVNTEAFF; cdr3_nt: TGTGCCAGCAGCTTCCCCCCAGAGAGGGTGAACACTGAAGCTTTCTTT
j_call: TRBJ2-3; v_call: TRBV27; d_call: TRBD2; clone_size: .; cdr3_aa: CASSSPLAVGTDTQYF; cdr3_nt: TGTGCCAGCAGTTCCCCCCTAGCGGTGGGCACAGATACGCAGTATTTT
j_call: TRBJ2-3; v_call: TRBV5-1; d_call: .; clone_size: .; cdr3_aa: CASSLQSPSTDTQYF; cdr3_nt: TGCGCCAGCAGCTTGCAGAGCCCTAGCACAGATACGCAGTATTTT
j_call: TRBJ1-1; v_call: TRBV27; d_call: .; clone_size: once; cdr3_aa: CASSVGRTRALNTEAFF; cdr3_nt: TGTGCCAGCAGTGTGGGACGGACGAGGGCCCTGAACACTGAAGCTTTCTTT
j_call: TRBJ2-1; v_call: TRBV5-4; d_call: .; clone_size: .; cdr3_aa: CASSSSTLWDEQFF; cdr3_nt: TGTGCCAGCAGCTCTTCTACCCTCTGGGATGAGCAGTTCTTC
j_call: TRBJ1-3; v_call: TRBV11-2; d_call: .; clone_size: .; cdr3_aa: CASSLDGGGNTIYF; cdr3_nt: TGTGCCAGCAGCTTAGATGGAGGCGGAAACACCATATATTTT
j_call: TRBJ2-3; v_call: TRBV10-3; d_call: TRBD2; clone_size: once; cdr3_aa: CAINNPGLAGGLSDTQYF; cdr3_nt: TGTGCCATCAACAATCCGGGACTAGCGGGAGGGCTTTCAGATACGCAGTATTTT
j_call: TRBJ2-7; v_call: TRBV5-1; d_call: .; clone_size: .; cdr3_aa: CASSRGSARTSYEQYF; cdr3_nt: TGCGCCAGCAGCCGAGGGAGTGCAAGGACCTCCTACGAGCAGTACTTC
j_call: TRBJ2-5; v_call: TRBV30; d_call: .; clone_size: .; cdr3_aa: CAWSVRTGSEETQYF; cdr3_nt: TGTGCCTGGAGTGTACGTACAGGCAGTGAAGAGACCCAGTACTTC
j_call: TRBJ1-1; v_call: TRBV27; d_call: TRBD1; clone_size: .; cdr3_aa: CASRTDRDTEAFF; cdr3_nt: TGTGCCAGCAGGACAGACAGGGACACTGAAGCTTTCTTT
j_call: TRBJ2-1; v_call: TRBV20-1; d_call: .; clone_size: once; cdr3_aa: CSASILNEQFF; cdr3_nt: TGCAGTGCTAGTATCCTAAATGAGCAGTTCTTC
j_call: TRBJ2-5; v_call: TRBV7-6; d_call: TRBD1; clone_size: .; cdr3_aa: CASSQGAPARETQYF; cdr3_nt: TGTGCCAGCAGCCAGGGGGCACCGGCAAGGGAGACCCAGTACTTC
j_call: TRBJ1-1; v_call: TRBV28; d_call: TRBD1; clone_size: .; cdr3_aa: CASSPGTGRGVTEAFF; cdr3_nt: TGTGCCAGCAGTCCTGGGACAGGGAGGGGGGTCACTGAAGCTTTCTTT
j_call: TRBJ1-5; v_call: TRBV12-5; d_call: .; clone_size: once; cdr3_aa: CASGLGYNQPQHF; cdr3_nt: TGTGCTAGTGGTTTGGGGTATAATCAGCCCCAGCATTTT
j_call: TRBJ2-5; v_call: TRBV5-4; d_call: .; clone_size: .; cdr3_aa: CASSRDSTGETQYF; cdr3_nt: TGTGCCAGCAGCCGGGACTCCACTGGAGAGACCCAGTACTTC
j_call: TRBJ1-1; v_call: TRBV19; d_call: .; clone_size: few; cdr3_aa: CASSRYRDRTEAFF; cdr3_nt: TGTGCCAGTAGCCGCTACCGGGATCGGACTGAAGCTTTCTTT
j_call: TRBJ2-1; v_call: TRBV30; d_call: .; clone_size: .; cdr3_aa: CAWSGRRYGEQFF; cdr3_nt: TGTGCCTGGAGCGGACGCCGTTACGGTGAGCAGTTCTTC
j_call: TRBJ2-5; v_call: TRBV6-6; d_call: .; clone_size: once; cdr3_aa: CASRFDRQETQYF; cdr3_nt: TGTGCCAGCCGGTTTGACAGGCAAGAGACCCAGTACTTC
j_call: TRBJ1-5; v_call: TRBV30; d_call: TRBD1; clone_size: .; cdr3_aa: CAWSGDRLGISNQPQHF; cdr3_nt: TGTGCCTGGAGTGGGGACAGGTTGGGTATTAGCAATCAGCCCCAGCATTTT
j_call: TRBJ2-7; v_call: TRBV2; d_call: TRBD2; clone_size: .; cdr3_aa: CARVEASGIDEQYF; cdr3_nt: TGTGCCAGAGTTGAGGCTAGCGGGATCGACGAGCAGTACTTC
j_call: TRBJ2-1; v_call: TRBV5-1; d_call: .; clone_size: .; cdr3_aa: CASSLGRGSSYNEQFF; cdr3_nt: TGCGCCAGCAGCTTGGGTCGGGGTAGCTCCTACAATGAGCAGTTCTTC